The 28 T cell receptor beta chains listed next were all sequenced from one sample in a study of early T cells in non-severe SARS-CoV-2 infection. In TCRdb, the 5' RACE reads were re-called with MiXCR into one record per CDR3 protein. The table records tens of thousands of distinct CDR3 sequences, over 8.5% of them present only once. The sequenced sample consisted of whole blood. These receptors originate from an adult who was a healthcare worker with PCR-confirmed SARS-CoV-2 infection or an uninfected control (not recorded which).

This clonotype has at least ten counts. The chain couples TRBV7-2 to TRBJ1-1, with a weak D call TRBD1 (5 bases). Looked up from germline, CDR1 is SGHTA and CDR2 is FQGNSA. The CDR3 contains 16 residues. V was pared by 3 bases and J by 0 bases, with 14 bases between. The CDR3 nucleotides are TGTGCCAGCAGCTTCCAGGGACCACTCATGAACACTGAAGCTTTCTTT. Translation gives CASSFQGPLMNTEAFF.

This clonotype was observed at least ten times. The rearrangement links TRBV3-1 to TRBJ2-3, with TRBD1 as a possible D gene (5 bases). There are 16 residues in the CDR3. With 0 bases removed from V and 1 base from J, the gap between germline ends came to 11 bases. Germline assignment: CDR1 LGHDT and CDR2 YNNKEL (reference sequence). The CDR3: CASSQDLDRGTDTQYF. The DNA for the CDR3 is TGTGCCAGCAGCCAAGATCTAGACAGAGGCACAGATACGCAGTATTTT.

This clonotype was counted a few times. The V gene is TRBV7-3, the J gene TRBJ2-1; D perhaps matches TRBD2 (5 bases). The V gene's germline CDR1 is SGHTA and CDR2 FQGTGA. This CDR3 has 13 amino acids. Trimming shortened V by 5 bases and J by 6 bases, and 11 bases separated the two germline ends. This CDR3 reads CASSTRTGNEQFF. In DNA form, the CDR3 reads TGTGCCAGCAGCACCCGGACTGGCAATGAGCAGTTCTTC.

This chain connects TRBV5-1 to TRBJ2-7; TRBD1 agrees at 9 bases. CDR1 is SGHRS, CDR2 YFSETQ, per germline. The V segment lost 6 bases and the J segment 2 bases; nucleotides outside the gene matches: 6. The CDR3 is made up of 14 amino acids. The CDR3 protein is CASKGTGWTYEQYF. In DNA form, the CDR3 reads TGCGCCAGCAAGGGGACAGGGTGGACCTACGAGCAGTACTTC.

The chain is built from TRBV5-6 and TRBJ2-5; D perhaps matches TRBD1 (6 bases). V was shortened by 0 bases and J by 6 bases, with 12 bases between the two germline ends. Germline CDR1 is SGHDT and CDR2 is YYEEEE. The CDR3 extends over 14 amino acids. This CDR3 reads CASSLGGQGKTQYF. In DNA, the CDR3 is TGTGCCAGCAGCTTGGGAGGGCAGGGGAAGACCCAGTACTTC.

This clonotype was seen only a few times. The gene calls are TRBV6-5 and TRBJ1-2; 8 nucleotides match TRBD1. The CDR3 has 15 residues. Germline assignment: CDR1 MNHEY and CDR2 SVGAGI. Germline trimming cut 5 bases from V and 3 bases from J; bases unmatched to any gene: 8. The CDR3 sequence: CASSPGAGGDYGYTF. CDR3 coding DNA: TGTGCCAGCAGTCCAGGGGCAGGGGGCGACTATGGCTACACCTTC.

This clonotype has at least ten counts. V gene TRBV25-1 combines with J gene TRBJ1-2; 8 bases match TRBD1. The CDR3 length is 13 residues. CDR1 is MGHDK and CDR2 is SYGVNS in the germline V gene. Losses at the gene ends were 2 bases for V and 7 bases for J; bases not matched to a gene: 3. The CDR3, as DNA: TGTGCCAGCAGTGAACCAGGGGGCTTTGGCTACACCTTC. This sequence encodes CASSEPGGFGYTF.

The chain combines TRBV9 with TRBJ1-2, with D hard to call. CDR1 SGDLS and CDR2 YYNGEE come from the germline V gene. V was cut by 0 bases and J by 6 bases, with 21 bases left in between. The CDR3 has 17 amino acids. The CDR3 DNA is TGTGCCAGCAGCGTAGGGCGGGCGGGCCCAACAACTCATGGCTACACCTTC. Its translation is CASSVGRAGPTTHGYTF.

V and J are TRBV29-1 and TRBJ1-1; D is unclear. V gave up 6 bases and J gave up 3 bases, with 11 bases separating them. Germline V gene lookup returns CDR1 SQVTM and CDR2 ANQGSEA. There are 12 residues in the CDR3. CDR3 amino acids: CSVVVPDTEAFF. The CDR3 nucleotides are TGCAGCGTCGTCGTTCCGGACACTGAAGCTTTCTTT.

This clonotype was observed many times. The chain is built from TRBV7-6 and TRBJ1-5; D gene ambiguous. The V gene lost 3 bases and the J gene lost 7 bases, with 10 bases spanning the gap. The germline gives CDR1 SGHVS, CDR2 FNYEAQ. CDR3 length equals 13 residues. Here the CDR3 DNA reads TGTGCCAGCAGCTTCCAGAGCGGACAGCCCCAGCATTTT. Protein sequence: CASSFQSGQPQHF.

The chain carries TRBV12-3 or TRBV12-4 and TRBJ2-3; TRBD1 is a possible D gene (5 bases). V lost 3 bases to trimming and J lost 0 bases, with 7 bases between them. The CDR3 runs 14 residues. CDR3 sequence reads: CASSFTGSTDTQYF. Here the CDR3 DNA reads TGTGCCAGCAGTTTTACAGGAAGCACAGATACGCAGTATTTT.

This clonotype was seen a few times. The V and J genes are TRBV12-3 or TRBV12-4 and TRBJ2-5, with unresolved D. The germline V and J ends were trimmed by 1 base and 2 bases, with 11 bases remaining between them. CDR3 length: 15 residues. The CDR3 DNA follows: TGTGCCAGCAGTTTAGTGGTCCGAGATCAAGAGACCCAGTACTTC. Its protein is CASSLVVRDQETQYF.

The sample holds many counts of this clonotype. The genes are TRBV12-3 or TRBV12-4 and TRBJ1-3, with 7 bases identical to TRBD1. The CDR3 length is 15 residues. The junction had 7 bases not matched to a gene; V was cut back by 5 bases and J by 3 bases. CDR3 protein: CASSVLPGGGNTIYF. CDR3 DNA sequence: TGTGCCAGCAGTGTCCTGCCAGGGGGTGGAAACACCATATATTTT.

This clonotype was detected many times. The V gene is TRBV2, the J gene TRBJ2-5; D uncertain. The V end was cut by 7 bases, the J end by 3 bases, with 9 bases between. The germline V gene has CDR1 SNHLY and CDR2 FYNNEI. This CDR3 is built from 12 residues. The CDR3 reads CASKGSEETQYF. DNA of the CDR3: TGTGCCAGCAAGGGCAGCGAAGAGACCCAGTACTTC.

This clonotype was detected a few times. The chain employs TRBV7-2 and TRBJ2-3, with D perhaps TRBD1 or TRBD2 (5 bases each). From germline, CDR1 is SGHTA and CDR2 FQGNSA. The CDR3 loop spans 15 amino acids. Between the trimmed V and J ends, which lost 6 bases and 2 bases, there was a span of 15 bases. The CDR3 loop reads CASRRGPGPTDTQYF. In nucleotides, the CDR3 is TGTGCCAGCAGGCGAGGTCCGGGGCCCACAGATACGCAGTATTTT.

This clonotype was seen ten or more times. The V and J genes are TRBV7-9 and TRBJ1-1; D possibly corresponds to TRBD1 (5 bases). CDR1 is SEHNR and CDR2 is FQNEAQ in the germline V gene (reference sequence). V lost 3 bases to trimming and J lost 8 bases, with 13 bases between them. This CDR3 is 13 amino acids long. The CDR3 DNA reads TGTGCCAGCAGCTTCTCGTCCGGGGGAGAAGCTTTCTTT. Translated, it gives CASSFSSGGEAFF.

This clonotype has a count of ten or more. The CDR3 nucleotides are TGTGCCACCAGTGATTCCCTCCTAGCGGGGGGTAACAATGAGCAGTTCTTC. Translation gives CATSDSLLAGGNNEQFF. This chain joins TRBV24-1 and TRBJ2-1, with 11 bases lining up with TRBD2. In germline, CDR1 is KGHDR, CDR2 SFDVKD. The junction had 7 bases not matched to a gene; V was cut back by 2 bases and J by 5 bases. This CDR3 region has 17 residues.

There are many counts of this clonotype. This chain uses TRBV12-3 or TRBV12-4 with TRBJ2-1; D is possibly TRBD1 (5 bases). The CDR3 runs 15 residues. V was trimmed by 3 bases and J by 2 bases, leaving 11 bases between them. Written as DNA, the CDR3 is TGTGCCAGCAGTTTTTTGAGGACAACCTACAATGAGCAGTTCTTC. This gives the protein CASSFLRTTYNEQFF.

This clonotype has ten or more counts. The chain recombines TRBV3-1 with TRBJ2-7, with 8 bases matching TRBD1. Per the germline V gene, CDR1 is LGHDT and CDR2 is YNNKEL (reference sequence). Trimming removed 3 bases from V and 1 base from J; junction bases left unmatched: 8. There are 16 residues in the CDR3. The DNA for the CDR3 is TGTGCCAGCAGCCAGAGAGGGACAGGACGGTCCTACGAGCAGTACTTC. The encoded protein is CASSQRGTGRSYEQYF.

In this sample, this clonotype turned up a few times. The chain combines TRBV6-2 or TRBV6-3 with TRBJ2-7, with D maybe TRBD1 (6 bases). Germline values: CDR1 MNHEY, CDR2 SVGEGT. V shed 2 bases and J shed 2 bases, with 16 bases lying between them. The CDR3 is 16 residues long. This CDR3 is CASSYPKQGITYEQYF. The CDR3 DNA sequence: TGTGCCAGCAGTTACCCTAAACAGGGAATCACCTACGAGCAGTACTTC.

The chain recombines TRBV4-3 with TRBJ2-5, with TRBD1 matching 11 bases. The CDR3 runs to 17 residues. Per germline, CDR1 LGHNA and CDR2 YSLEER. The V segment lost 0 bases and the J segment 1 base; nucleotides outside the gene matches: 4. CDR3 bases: TGCGCCAGCAGCCAAGAAGGGACAGGGGGGTTCCAAGAGACCCAGTACTTC. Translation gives CASSQEGTGGFQETQYF.

The CDR3 bases are TGTGCCAGCAGTTTGTCGGAGGCCTTAAAATATAGCAATCAGCCCCAGCATTTT. Protein sequence: CASSLSEALKYSNQPQHF. The chain uses TRBV28 and TRBJ1-5; no clear D. Per germline, CDR1 MDHEN and CDR2 SYDVKM. Trimming took off 3 bases at V and 0 bases at J, with 18 bases between the two ends. CDR3 length: 18 amino acids.

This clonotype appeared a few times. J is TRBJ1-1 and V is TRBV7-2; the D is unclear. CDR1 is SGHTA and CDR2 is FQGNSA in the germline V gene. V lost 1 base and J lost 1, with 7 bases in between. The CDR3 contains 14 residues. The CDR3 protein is CASSLGGSNTEAFF. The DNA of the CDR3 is TGTGCCAGCAGCTTAGGAGGGTCGAACACTGAAGCTTTCTTT.

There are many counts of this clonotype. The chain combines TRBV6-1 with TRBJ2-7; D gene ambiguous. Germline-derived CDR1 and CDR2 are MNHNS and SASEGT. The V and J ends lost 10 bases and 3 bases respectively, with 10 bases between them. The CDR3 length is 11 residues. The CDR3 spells CATLGYYEQYF. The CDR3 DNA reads TGTGCCACCCTGGGCTACTACGAGCAGTACTTC.

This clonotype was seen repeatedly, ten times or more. Here the CDR3 DNA reads TGTGCCAGCAGCCCCACCAGGACAGATACGCAGTATTTT. Translating gives CASSPTRTDTQYF. V is TRBV9 and J is TRBJ2-3, with D unresolved. The CDR3 contains 13 residues. The germline gives CDR1 SGDLS, CDR2 YYNGEE. V was shortened by 4 bases and J by 3 bases, with 9 bases between the two germline ends.

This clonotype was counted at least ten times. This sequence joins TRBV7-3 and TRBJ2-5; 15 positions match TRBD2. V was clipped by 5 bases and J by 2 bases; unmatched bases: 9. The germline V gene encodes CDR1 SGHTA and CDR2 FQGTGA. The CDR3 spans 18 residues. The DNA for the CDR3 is TGTGCCAGCAGCGCGGGACTAGCGGGGGGCCCCAGTCAAGAGACCCAGTACTTC. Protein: CASSAGLAGGPSQETQYF.

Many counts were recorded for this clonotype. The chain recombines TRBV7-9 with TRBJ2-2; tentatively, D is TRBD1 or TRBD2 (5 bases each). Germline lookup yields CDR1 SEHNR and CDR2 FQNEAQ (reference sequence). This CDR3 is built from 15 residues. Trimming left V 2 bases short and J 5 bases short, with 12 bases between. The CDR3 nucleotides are TGTGCCAGCAGCTTAAGGTCTGGGGGAACCGGGGAGCTGTTTTTT. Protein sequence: CASSLRSGGTGELFF. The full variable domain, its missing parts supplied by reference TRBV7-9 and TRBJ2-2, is DTGVSQNPRHKITKRGQNVTFRCDPISEHNRLYWYRQTLGQGPEFLTYFQNEAQLEKSRLLSDRFSAERPKGSFSTLEIQRTEQGDSAMYLCASSLRSGGTGELFFGEGSRLTVL.

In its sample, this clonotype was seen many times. CDR3 DNA sequence: TGCGCCAGCAGCCTTGAGACAGGCCCAAACTATGGCTACACCTTC. Its translation: CASSLETGPNYGYTF. V gene TRBV4-1 combines with J gene TRBJ1-2, with D perhaps TRBD1 (6 bases). Germline V CDR1 and CDR2: MGHRA, YSYEKL. Trimming removed 4 bases from V and 2 bases from J, with 14 bases in between. This CDR3 contains 15 residues.